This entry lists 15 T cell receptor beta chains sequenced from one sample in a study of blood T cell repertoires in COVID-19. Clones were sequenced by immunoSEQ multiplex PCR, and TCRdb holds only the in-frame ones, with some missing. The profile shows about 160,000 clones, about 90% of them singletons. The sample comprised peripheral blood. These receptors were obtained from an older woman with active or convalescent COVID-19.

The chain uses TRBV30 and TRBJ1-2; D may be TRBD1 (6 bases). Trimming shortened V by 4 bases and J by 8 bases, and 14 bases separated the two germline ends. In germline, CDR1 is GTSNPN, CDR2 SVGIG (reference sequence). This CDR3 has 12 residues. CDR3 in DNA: TGTGCCTGGACCCCAGGGGCTCGCGGCTACACCTTC. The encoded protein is CAWTPGARGYTF.

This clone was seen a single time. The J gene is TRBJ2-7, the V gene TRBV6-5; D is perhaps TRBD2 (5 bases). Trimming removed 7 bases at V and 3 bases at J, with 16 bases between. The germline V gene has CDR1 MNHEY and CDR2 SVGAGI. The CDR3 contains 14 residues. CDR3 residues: CASTGVSMHYEQYF. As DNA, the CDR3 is TGTGCCAGCACCGGGGTTTCCATGCACTACGAGCAGTACTTC.

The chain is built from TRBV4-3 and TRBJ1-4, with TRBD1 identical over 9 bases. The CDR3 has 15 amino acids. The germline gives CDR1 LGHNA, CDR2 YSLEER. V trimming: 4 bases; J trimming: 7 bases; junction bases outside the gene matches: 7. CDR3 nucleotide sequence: TGCGCCAGCAGCCTTAACAGGGGGCCGAGTGAAAAACTGTTTTTT. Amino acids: CASSLNRGPSEKLFF.

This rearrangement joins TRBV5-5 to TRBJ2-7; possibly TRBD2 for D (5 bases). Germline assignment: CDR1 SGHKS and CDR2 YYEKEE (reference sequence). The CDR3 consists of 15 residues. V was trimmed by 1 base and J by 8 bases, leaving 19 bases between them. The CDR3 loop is CASSLHVGVTTQQYF. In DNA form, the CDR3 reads TGTGCCAGCAGCTTGCACGTCGGGGTTACCACGCAGCAGTACTTC.

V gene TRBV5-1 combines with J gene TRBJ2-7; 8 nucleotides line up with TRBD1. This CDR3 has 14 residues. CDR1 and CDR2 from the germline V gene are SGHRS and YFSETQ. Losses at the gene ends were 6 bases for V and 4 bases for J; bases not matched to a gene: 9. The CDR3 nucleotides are TGCGCCAGCAACCATCAGGGGGCAAAATACGAGCAGTACTTC. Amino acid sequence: CASNHQGAKYEQYF.

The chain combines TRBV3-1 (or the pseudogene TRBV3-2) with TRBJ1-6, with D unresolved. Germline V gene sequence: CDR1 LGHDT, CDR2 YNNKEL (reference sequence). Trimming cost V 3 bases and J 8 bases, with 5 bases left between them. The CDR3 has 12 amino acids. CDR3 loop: CASSHLYSPLHF. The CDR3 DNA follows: TGTGCCAGCAGCCATTTATATTCACCCCTCCACTTT.

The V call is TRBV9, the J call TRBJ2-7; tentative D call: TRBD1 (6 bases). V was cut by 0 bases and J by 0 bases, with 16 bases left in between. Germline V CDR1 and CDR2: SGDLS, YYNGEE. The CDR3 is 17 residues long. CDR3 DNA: TGTGCCAGCAGCGTAGAGGACAGTACTAGATCCTCCTACGAGCAGTACTTC. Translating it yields CASSVEDSTRSSYEQYF.

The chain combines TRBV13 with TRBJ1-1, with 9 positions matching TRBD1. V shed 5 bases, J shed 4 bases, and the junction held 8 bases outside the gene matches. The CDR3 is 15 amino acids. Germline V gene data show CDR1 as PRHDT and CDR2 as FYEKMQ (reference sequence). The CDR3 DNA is TGTGCCAGCAGCCCTCGACAGGGGGTCGGCACTGAAGCTTTCTTT. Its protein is CASSPRQGVGTEAFF.

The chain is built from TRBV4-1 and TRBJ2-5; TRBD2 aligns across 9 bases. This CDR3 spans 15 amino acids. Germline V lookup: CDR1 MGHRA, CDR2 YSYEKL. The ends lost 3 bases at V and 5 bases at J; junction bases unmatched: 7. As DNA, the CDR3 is TGCGCCAGCAGCCATGTGCGGGGGGGCAGGGAGACCCAGTACTTC. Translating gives CASSHVRGGRETQYF.

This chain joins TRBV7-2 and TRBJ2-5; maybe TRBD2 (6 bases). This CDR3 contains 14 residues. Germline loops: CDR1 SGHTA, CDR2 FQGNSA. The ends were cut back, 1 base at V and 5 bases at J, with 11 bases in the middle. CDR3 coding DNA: TGTGCCAGCAGCTTAGTGGGGGGAATGGAGACCCAGTACTTC. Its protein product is CASSLVGGMETQYF. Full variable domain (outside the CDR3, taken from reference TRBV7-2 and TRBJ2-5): GAGVSQSPSNKVTEKGKDVELRCDPISGHTALYWYRQSLGQGLEFLIYFQGNSAPDKSGLPSDRFSAERTGGSVSTLTIQRTQQEDSAVYLCASSLVGGMETQYFGPGTRLLVL.

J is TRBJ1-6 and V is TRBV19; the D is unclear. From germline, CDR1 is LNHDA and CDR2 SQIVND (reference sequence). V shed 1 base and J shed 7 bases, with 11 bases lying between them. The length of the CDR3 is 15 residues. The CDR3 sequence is CASSIGRIRNSPLHF. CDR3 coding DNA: TGTGCCAGTAGTATAGGGCGGATAAGGAATTCACCCCTCCACTTT.

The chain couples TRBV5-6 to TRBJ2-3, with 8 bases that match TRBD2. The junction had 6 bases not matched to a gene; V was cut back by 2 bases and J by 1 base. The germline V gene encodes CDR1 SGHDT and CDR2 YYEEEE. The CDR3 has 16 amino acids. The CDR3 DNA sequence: TGTGCCAGCAGCTTAGTGGCGGGGGGCCGCACAGATACGCAGTATTTT. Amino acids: CASSLVAGGRTDTQYF.

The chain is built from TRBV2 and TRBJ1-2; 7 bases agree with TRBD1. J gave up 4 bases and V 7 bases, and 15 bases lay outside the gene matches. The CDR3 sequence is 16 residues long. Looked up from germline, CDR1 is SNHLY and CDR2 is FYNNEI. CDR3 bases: TGTGCCAGCACTACACTGACAGGGCTCGTCCTCTATGGCTACACCTTC. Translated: CASTTLTGLVLYGYTF.

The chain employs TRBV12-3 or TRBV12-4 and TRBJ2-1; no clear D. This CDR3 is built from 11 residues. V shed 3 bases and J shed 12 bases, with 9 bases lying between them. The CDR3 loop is CASSFLSGQFF. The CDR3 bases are TGTGCCAGCAGTTTTCTGTCAGGGCAGTTCTTC.

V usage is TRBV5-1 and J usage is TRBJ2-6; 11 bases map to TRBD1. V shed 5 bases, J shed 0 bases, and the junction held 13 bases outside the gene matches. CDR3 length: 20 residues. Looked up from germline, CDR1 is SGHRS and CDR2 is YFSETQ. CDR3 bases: TGCGCCAGCAGGGGGACAGGGGGAATACTAGGTCCCTCTGGGGCCAACGTCCTGACTTTC. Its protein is CASRGTGGILGPSGANVLTF.